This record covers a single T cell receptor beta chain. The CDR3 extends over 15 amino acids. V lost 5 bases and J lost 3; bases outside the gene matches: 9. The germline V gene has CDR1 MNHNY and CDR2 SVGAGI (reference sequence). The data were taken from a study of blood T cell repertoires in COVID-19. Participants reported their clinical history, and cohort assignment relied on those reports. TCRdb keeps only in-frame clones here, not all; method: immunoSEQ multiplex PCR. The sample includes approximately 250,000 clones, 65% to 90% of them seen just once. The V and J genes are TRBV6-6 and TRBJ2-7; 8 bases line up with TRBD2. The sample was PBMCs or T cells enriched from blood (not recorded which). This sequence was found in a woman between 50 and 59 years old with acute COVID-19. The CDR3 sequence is CASSPLGLAVYEQYF. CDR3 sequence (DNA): TGTGCCAGCAGTCCCTTAGGACTAGCCGTCTACGAGCAGTACTTC.